What follows describes a single T cell receptor (beta chain). Germline assignment: CDR1 LGHDT and CDR2 YNNKEL (reference sequence). CDR3 length: 12 amino acids. This record comes from a study of blood T cell repertoires in COVID-19. This table comes from immunoSEQ multiplex PCR, and its TCRdb copy is limited to in-frame clones, with some not included. The table records around 470,000 clones, 90% of them present only once. This sequence was found in a young man who had recovered from COVID-19. Sequencing was performed on PBMCs or T cells enriched from blood (not recorded which). V is TRBV3-1 (or the pseudogene TRBV3-2) and J is TRBJ2-7, with 7 bases identical to TRBD2. CDR3 loop: CAVASGLTKQYF. In nucleotides, the CDR3 is TGTGCGGTGGCTAGCGGACTTACGAAGCAGTACTTC.